Below are 13 T cell receptor beta chains sequenced from a single sample in a study of blood T cells in healthy people across ages. A second PCR of about 7 to 12 cycles used a sample-barcoded 5' primer and a J-beta primer mix. TCRdb analysed the 5' RACE reads with MiXCR anew, one entry per CDR3 protein. This sample yields about 1.5 million distinct CDR3 sequences, of which 35% to 45% are seen a single time; roughly 3.7% belongs to the top ten. The sequenced material came from blood. These receptor sequences come from a woman between 18 and 29 years old in good health.

CDR3 bases: TGTGCCAGCTCACCGGTCACCAGGGGAGGCGGCTACACCTTC. Amino acid sequence: CASSPVTRGGGYTF. The J gene is TRBJ1-2, the V gene TRBV18; the D gene is possibly TRBD1 (6 bases). This CDR3 comprises 14 residues. Trimming took off 3 bases at V and 8 bases at J, with 16 bases between the two ends. Germline-derived CDR1 and CDR2 are KGHSH and LQKENI.

This rearrangement joins TRBV6-6 to TRBJ2-7; TRBD2 aligns across 7 bases. CDR1 MNHNY and CDR2 SVGAGI come from the germline V gene (reference sequence). The CDR3 has 16 amino acids. Losses at the gene ends were 0 bases for V and 6 bases for J; bases not matched to a gene: 11. CDR3 protein: CASSYSVWDSGGEQYF. DNA for the CDR3: TGTGCCAGCAGTTACTCTGTTTGGGACTCGGGGGGCGAGCAGTACTTC.

The chain links TRBV20-1 to TRBJ1-2; D is unresolved. CDR1 and CDR2 from the germline V gene are DFQATT and SNEGSKA (reference sequence). CDR3 length: 10 amino acids. Trimming took 5 bases from V and 6 from J, leaving 7 bases between them. CDR3: CSAGQDGYTF. In DNA, the CDR3 is TGCAGTGCTGGTCAGGATGGCTACACCTTC.

This clonotype has more than one count but fewer than ten. This rearrangement joins TRBV4-2 to TRBJ2-5; D is undetermined. Germline V gene data show CDR1 as LGHNA and CDR2 as YNFKEQ. The germline V and J ends were trimmed by 0 bases and 2 bases, with 16 bases remaining between them. The CDR3 contains 17 residues. In nucleotides, the CDR3 is TGTGCCAGCAGCCAAGACCTCTGGCTCAGCCCGCAAGAGACCCAGTACTTC. This encodes CASSQDLWLSPQETQYF.

This clonotype was seen a few times. The DNA for the CDR3 is TGTGCCAGCAGCCGGGACAGGGGCACCGGGGAGCTGTTTTTT. Translation: CASSRDRGTGELFF. This chain uses TRBV27 with TRBJ2-2; 10 nucleotides agree with TRBD1. V dropped 6 bases and J dropped 4; count of bases not matched to a gene: 2. The germline V gene has CDR1 MNHEY and CDR2 SMNVEV (reference sequence). The length of the CDR3 is 14 residues.

CDR3 DNA: TGTGCCAGCAGTTACATGGGGACAGCCTATGGCTACACCTTC. Protein sequence: CASSYMGTAYGYTF. V gene TRBV6-5 combines with J gene TRBJ1-2; 7 bases match TRBD1. V was clipped by 2 bases and J by 4 bases; unmatched bases: 4. Germline-derived CDR1 and CDR2 are MNHEY and SVGAGI. The CDR3 is made up of 14 amino acids.

The chain joins TRBV20-1 to TRBJ2-3; D uncertain. This CDR3 contains 12 residues. Germline CDR1 DFQATT, CDR2 SNEGSKA (reference sequence). V was cut by 3 bases and J by 2 bases, with 6 bases left in between. CDR3 sequence (DNA): TGCAGTGCTAGCCTTACCACAGATACGCAGTATTTT. Its translation: CSASLTTDTQYF.

The chain joins TRBV27 to TRBJ1-2; D not resolved. The ends were cut back, 6 bases at V and 8 bases at J, with 22 bases in the middle. CDR1 MNHEY and CDR2 SMNVEV come from the germline V gene (reference sequence). The CDR3 has 15 amino acids. The DNA for the CDR3 is TGTGCCAGCAGGAACCAGGCCCACGGTGGGCTCGGCTACACCTTC. This encodes CASRNQAHGGLGYTF.

Only a few counts were recorded for this clonotype. The gene calls are TRBV15 and TRBJ1-5; no clear D gene. CDR3 length equals 15 residues. The germline V gene has CDR1 LNHNV and CDR2 YYDKDF (reference sequence). V was trimmed by 1 base and J by 0 bases, leaving 7 bases between them. The CDR3 nucleotides are TGTGCCACCAGCAGAGGTGTACCTAGCAATCAGCCCCAGCATTTT. This sequence encodes CATSRGVPSNQPQHF.

J is TRBJ2-5 and V is TRBV5-1; D gene unclear. CDR1 and CDR2 from the germline V gene are SGHRS and YFSETQ. There are 15 residues in the CDR3. Trimming cost V 2 bases and J 5 bases, with 16 bases left between them. The CDR3 DNA sequence: TGCGCCAGCAGCTTAGGGCGCAGTTCCCGGGAGACCCAGTACTTC. Translated, it gives CASSLGRSSRETQYF.

The J gene is TRBJ2-2, the V gene TRBV4-3; D is uncertain. V was cut by 0 bases and J by 4 bases, with 6 bases left in between. The CDR3 contains 14 residues. CDR1 LGHNA and CDR2 YSLEER come from the germline V gene. CDR3 residues: CASSQDQITGELFF. DNA for the CDR3: TGCGCCAGCAGCCAAGATCAGATCACCGGGGAGCTGTTTTTT.

The chain is built from TRBV4-1 and TRBJ1-4; no firm D call. Germline values: CDR1 MGHRA, CDR2 YSYEKL. The CDR3 covers 15 residues. V shed 4 bases and J shed 8 bases, with 17 bases lying between them. This CDR3 is CASSPEGQLGEKLFF. In nucleotides, the CDR3 is TGCGCCAGCAGCCCGGAGGGCCAATTGGGGGAAAAACTGTTTTTT.

The rearrangement uses TRBV20-1 and TRBJ2-7, with TRBD2 matching 7 bases. Trimming removed 2 bases from V and 2 bases from J; junction bases left unmatched: 12. The CDR3 consists of 16 residues. Germline V gene lookup returns CDR1 DFQATT and CDR2 SNEGSKA (reference sequence). In nucleotides, the CDR3 is TGCAGTGCTAGATCCCCCGGGGGGTCGGAACCCTACGAGCAGTACTTC. This sequence encodes CSARSPGGSEPYEQYF.